A single T cell receptor (beta chain) is shown here with its context. Its antigen remains unidentified. The data derive from a study of shared clonotypes between healthy human individuals. Study conclusions and caveats: Naive subsets generally had larger estimated richness than memory subsets. Around 5.3% of naive CD4 clonotypes were shared across several donors.

Terminally differentiated effector memory CD45RA+ cells were excluded from the naive CD8 cells, which were CD45RO-negative and positively selected for CCR7. The repertoire was sequenced with immunoSEQ multiplex PCR; TCRdb's copy has only in-frame clones and lacks some. The sample carries about 800,000 clones, roughly 96% recorded once. In germline, CDR1 is LGHNA, CDR2 YSLEER. This CDR3 region has 14 residues. Trimming pared 6 bases from V and 1 base from J, leaving 11 bases between. Sequencing used naive CD8+ T cells sorted from blood. The V and J genes are TRBV4-3 and TRBJ2-3; tentatively, D is TRBD1 (6 bases). This sequence was found in a man aged 30 to 39 in good health. The chain's CDR3 is CASRDRWGTDTQYF. The CDR3 DNA is TGCGCCAGCAGGGACAGATGGGGCACAGATACGCAGTATTTT.